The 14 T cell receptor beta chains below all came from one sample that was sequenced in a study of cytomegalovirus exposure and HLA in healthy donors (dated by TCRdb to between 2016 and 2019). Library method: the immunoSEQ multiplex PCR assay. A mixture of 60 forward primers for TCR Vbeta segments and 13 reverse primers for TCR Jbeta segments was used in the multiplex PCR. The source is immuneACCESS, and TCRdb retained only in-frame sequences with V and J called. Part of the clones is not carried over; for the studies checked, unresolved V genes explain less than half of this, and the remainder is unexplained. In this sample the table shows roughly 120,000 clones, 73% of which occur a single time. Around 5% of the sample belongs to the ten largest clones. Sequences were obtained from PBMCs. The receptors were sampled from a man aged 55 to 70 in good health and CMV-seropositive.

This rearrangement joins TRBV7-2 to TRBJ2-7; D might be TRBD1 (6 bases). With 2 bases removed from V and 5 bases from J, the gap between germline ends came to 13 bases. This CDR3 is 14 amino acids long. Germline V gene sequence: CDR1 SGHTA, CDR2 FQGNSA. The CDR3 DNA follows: TGTGCCAGCAGCTTATGGCAGGGGAAGGACGAGCAGTACTTC. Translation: CASSLWQGKDEQYF.

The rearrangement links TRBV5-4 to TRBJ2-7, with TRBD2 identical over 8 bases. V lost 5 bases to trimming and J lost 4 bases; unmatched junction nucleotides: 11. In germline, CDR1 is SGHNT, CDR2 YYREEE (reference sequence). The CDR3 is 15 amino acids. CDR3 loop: CASRPTGGGYYEQYF. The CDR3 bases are TGTGCCAGCAGACCTACGGGAGGGGGATATTACGAGCAGTACTTC. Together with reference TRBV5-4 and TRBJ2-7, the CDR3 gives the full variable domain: ETGVTQSPTHLIKTRGQQVTLRCSSQSGHNTVSWYQQALGQGPQFIFQYYREEENGRGNFPPRFSGLQFPNYSSELNVNALELDDSALYLCASRPTGGGYYEQYFGPGTRLTVT.

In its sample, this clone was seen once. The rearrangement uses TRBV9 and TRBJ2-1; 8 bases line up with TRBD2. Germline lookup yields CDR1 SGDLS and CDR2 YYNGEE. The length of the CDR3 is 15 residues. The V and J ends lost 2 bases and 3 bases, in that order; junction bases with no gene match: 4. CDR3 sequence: CASSVGGDNYNEQFF. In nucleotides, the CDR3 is TGTGCCAGCAGCGTCGGGGGGGACAACTACAATGAGCAGTTCTTC.

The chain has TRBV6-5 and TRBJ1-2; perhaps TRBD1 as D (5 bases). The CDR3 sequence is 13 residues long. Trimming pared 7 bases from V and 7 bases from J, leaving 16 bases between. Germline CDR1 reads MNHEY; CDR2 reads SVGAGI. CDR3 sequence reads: CASTPTGVFGYTF. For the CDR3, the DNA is TGTGCCAGCACCCCCACGGGGGTTTTTGGCTACACCTTC.

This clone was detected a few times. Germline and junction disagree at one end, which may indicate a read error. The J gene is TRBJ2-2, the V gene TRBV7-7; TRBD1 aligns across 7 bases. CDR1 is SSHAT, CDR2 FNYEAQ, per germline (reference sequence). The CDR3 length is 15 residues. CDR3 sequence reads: CASSPLTGNPGELFF. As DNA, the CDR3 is TGTGCTAGCAGTCCCTTGACAGGGAACCCCGGGGAGCTGTTTTTT.

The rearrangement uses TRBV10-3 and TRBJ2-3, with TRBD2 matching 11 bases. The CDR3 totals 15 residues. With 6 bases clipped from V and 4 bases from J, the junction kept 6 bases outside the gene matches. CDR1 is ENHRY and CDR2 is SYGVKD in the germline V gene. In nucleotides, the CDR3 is TGTGCCATCAGCTCGACTAGCGGGGAAGCAGATACGCAGTATTTT. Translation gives CAISSTSGEADTQYF.

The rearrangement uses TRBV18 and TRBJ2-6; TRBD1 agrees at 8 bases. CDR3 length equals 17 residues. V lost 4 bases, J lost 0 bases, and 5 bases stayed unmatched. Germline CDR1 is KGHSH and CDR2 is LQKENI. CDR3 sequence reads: CASSLGQGGSGANVLTF. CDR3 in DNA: TGTGCCAGCTCACTAGGACAGGGTGGCTCTGGGGCCAACGTCCTGACTTTC.

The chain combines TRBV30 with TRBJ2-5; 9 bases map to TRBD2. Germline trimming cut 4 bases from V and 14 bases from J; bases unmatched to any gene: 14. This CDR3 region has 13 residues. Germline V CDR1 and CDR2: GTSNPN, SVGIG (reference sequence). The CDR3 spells CAWNSGGSSTSYF. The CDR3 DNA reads TGTGCCTGGAACAGCGGGGGGTCCTCAACTTCTTACTTC. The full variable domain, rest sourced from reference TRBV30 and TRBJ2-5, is SQTIHQWPATLVQPVGSPLSLECTVEGTSNPNLYWYRQAAGRGLQLLFYSVGIGQISSEVPQNLSASRPQDRQFILSSKKLLLSDSGFYLCAWNSGGSSTSYFGPGTRLLVL.

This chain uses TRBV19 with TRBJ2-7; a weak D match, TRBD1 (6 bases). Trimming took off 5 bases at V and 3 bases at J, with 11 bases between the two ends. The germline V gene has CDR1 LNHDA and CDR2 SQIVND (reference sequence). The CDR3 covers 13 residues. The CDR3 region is CASSQQGSYEQYF. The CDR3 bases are TGTGCCAGTAGTCAGCAGGGGAGCTACGAGCAGTACTTC.

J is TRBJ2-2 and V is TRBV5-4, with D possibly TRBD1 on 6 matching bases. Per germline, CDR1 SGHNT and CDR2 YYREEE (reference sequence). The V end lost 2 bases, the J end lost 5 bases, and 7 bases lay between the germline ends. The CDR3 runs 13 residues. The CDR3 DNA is TGTGCCAGCAGCTTAGACAGGACCGGGGAGCTGTTTTTT. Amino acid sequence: CASSLDRTGELFF.

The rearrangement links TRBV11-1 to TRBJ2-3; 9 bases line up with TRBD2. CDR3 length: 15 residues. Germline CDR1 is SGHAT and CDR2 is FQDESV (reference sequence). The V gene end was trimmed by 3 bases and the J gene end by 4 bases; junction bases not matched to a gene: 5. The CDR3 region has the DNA TGTGCCAGCAGCTTCCTAGCGGGGACGGCAGATACGCAGTATTTT. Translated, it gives CASSFLAGTADTQYF.

The CDR3, as DNA: TGTGCCAGCAGCTTAGGGGGAGTCCAAGAGACCCAGTACTTC. This gives the protein CASSLGGVQETQYF. The rearrangement uses TRBV7-6 and TRBJ2-5, with D perhaps matching TRBD2 (5 bases). Trimming cost V 1 base and J 1 base, with 7 bases left between them. CDR1 and CDR2 from the germline V gene are SGHVS and FNYEAQ. The CDR3 length is 14 residues.

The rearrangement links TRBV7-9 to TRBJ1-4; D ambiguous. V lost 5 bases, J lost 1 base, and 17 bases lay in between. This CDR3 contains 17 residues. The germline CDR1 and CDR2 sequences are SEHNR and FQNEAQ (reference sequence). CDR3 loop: CASSPPLAAGTNEKLFF. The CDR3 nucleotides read TGTGCCAGCAGCCCCCCCCTCGCAGCAGGAACTAATGAAAAACTGTTTTTT.

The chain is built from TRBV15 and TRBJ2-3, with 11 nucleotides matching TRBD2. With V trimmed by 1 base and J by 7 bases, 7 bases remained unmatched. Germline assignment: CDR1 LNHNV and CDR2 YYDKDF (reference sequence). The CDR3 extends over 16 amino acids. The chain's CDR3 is CATSRGLAGGRYTQYF. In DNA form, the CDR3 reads TGTGCCACCAGCAGAGGGTTAGCGGGGGGGCGGTATACGCAGTATTTT.